The T cell receptor (beta chain) described here comes from a study of PD-1 blockade in classical Hodgkin lymphoma. Findings and limits, study-wide: Repertoires differed for reasons still undefined, possibly disease activity or prior therapy. Diminished baseline TCR diversity has been reported in newly diagnosed patients relative to healthy donors. The diversity seen at baseline in complete responders resembled that of newly diagnosed patients.

Per germline, CDR1 MGHRA and CDR2 YSYEKL. The CDR3 has 15 residues. Trimming removed 0 bases at V and 5 bases at J, with 11 bases between. With regard to this clone: The antigen is undetermined.

Time point reported: cycle 4 day 1 (C4D1), after more than five weeks of nivolumab. Autologous stem cell transplantation was followed by relapse in every patient, and brentuximab vedotin exposure varied. Some clones are missing from TCRdb's copy, which holds only in-frame ones; the method was immunoSEQ multiplex PCR. The sample records some 17,000 clones, less than 75% being singletons. Sequencing used peripheral blood mononuclear cells (PBMCs), obtained before the fourth cycle of nivolumab. This clonotype originated in a human donor with classical Hodgkin lymphoma. The rearrangement links TRBV4-1 to TRBJ1-5, with D tentatively TRBD1 (5 bases). The CDR3 reads CASSQEDRDYQPQHF. The CDR3 DNA reads as TGCGCCAGCAGCCAAGAAGACAGAGACTATCAGCCCCAGCATTTT.